These T cell receptor beta chains were read from a single sample in a study of cytotoxic CD8 clonotypes in ibrutinib-treated CLL. Profiled with immunoSEQ multiplex PCR; TCRdb holds only in-frame clones, not every one. The table shows roughly 150,000 clones, with under 85% occurring only once. Sample: PBMCs, taken after 24 months of ibrutinib treatment. These receptors were obtained from a human donor with chronic lymphocytic leukemia. Both conserved end residues are part of each CDR3. A D gene is named only where the DNA matches it firmly. Size is stated for part of the rows, as once, few or many counts, or as a class when the clone is expanded.

14	once	TRBJ1-5	TRBV28	.	CASSLEAGDQPQHF	TGTGCCAGCAGTTTAGAGGCAGGGGATCAGCCCCAGCATTTT
13	.	TRBJ1-1	TRBV29-1	.	CSVPGLGGTEAFF	TGCAGCGTTCCGGGGCTTGGCGGCACTGAAGCTTTCTTT
16	few	TRBJ1-5	TRBV6-1	.	CASSELTSYSNQPQHF	TGTGCCAGCAGTGAACTCACGAGTTATAGCAATCAGCCCCAGCATTTT
14	.	TRBJ2-1	TRBV5-6	TRBD2	CASSLAGRGDEQFF	TGTGCCAGCAGCTTGGCCGGGAGGGGAGATGAGCAGTTCTTC
14	.	TRBJ1-1	TRBV10-3	TRBD1	CAISGTGGFTEAFF	TGTGCCATCAGTGGGACAGGCGGGTTTACTGAAGCTTTCTTT
16	.	TRBJ2-5	TRBV28	TRBD2	CASSSLGSGAQETQYF	TGTGCCAGCAGTTCTCTAGGTAGCGGGGCTCAAGAGACCCAGTACTTC
14	once	TRBJ2-6	TRBV7-3	.	CASRPTSGANVLTF	TGTGCCAGCAGGCCCACTTCTGGGGCCAACGTCCTGACTTTC
15	.	TRBJ2-3	TRBV9	TRBD2	CASSVAAGGSDTQYF	TGTGCCAGCAGCGTAGCTGCGGGAGGCTCAGATACGCAGTATTTT
14	once	TRBJ2-5	TRBV30	.	CAWSRGGPQETQYF	TGTGCCTGGAGTAGGGGGGGACCCCAAGAGACCCAGTACTTC
13	.	TRBJ1-2	TRBV7-9	TRBD1	CASSGTGKNGYTF	TGTGCCAGTAGCGGGACAGGAAAAAATGGCTACACCTTC